The 4 T cell receptor beta chains below were found in one sample sequenced in a study of T-cell memory formation after mild COVID-19. A single record per CDR3 protein comes from TCRdb applying MiXCR to the 5' RACE reads. This table holds 250,000 to 300,000 distinct CDR3 sequences, roughly 16% found once. What was sequenced was PBMCs or a T cell subset sorted from them (not recorded which). These TCRs come from a man between 18 and 29 years old who had mild COVID-19 (a few samples of this study predate the infection). Cell type and time point are not known.

There are many counts of this clonotype. This chain connects TRBV5-1 to TRBJ2-3; no reliable D call. Germline values: CDR1 SGHRS, CDR2 YFSETQ. This CDR3 is built from 16 residues. V lost 2 bases to trimming and J lost 0 bases, with 13 bases between them. The CDR3, as DNA: TGCGCCAGCAGCTTTGGCCGGATCTCTAGCACAGATACGCAGTATTTT. Protein sequence: CASSFGRISSTDTQYF.

The chain employs TRBV4-1 and TRBJ1-1, with 10 nucleotides matching TRBD1. Germline assignment: CDR1 MGHRA and CDR2 YSYEKL. V was clipped by 1 base and J by 0 bases; unmatched bases: 8. This CDR3 has 18 residues. The CDR3 DNA is TGCGCCAGCAGCCAAGTCGGCGACAGGGGGCCTATGAACACTGAAGCTTTCTTT. Its translation: CASSQVGDRGPMNTEAFF.

This chain links TRBV18 with TRBJ1-4; 7 bases fit TRBD1. CDR3 length: 15 amino acids. V gave up 4 bases and J gave up 3 bases; unmatched junction bases: 5. CDR1 and CDR2 from the germline V gene are KGHSH and LQKENI. CDR3 loop: CASSLRQGANEKLFF. CDR3 DNA sequence: TGTGCCAGCTCACTCCGACAGGGAGCTAATGAAAAACTGTTTTTT.

The chain joins TRBV29-1 to TRBJ1-1, with D hard to call. The V end lost 3 bases, the J end lost 8 bases, and 13 bases lay between the germline ends. CDR1 SQVTM and CDR2 ANQGSEA come from the germline V gene. This CDR3 spans 12 amino acids. The CDR3 loop reads CSVDPPSWEAFF. DNA for the CDR3: TGCAGCGTTGATCCCCCCAGTTGGGAAGCTTTCTTT.